This TCR beta chain comes out of a study of blood T cell repertoires in COVID-19. This clone was observed once. The CDR3 consists of 14 residues. Germline V gene data show CDR1 as MDHEN and CDR2 as SYDVKM. Trimming left V 6 bases short and J 0 bases short, with 12 bases between. In the authors' workflow: Estimation of nucleated cell counts was performed using reference gene primer amplification. Sequencing was performed with immunoSEQ multiplex PCR; in TCRdb, only in-frame clones are kept and a portion is missing. V, J and clone size reflect that table, while D and trimming were determined from the DNA. Among 220,000 or so clones listed, about four fifths were seen once.

The sample consisted of peripheral blood. This chain uses TRBV28 with TRBJ2-7; maybe TRBD2 (6 bases). The TCR originated in a woman between 25 and 40 years old who had recovered from COVID-19. The CDR3 DNA reads TGTGCCAGCAGCTCCGGGACTTTCTCCTACGAGCAGTACTTC. Its translation: CASSSGTFSYEQYF.